This passage covers 24 T cell receptor beta chains from one sample sequenced in a study of blood T cell repertoires in COVID-19. TCRdb's copy holds only in-frame clones and misses some; the assay was immunoSEQ multiplex PCR. The sample lists tens of thousands of clones, about 80% occurring once. What was sequenced was peripheral blood. Receptors were obtained from a man aged 60 to 69 with acute or convalescent COVID-19.

This chain joins TRBV7-2 and TRBJ1-5; 7 bases are a match to TRBD1. CDR1 SGHTA and CDR2 FQGNSA come from the germline V gene. V lost 5 bases, J lost 5 bases, and 6 bases stayed unmatched. The CDR3 contains 14 residues. CDR3 amino acids: CASSVGTDYQPQHF. The DNA of the CDR3 is TGTGCCAGCAGCGTTGGGACAGATTATCAGCCCCAGCATTTT.

This clone has only a few counts. The chain uses TRBV12-3 or TRBV12-4 and TRBJ2-3; 7 nucleotides agree with TRBD1. The junction had 1 base not matched to a gene; V was cut back by 7 bases and J by 6 bases. The CDR3 totals 11 residues. CDR3 in DNA: TGTGCCAGCACCAGGGGGGATACGCAGTATTTT. Protein sequence: CASTRGDTQYF.

V is TRBV15 and J is TRBJ1-5, with D unclear. The V and J ends lost 5 bases and 1 base respectively, with 6 bases between them. The CDR3 length is 13 residues. Per germline, CDR1 LNHNV and CDR2 YYDKDF (reference sequence). The CDR3 region is CATSYSSNQPQHF. CDR3 nucleotides: TGTGCCACCAGCTACAGCAGCAATCAGCCCCAGCATTTT.

The chain uses TRBV11-3 and TRBJ2-2; no clear D. Trimming pared 4 bases from V and 0 bases from J, leaving 6 bases between. This CDR3 spans 14 amino acids. Germline assignment: CDR1 SGHNT and CDR2 YENEEA. CDR3 sequence: CASSSGTNTGELFF. DNA for the CDR3: TGTGCCAGCAGCTCTGGCACGAACACCGGGGAGCTGTTTTTT.

V usage is TRBV10-2 and J usage is TRBJ1-6, with 10 bases matching TRBD1. The trim removed 4 bases at V and 9 bases at J, leaving 3 bases unmatched. The V gene's germline CDR1 is WSHSY and CDR2 SAAADI. The CDR3 runs 14 residues. CDR3 amino acids: CASSVTGGFSPLHF. CDR3 DNA: TGCGCCAGCAGTGTGACAGGGGGCTTTTCACCCCTCCACTTT.

This clone was seen a handful of times. The V call is TRBV28, the J call TRBJ2-7, with D hard to call. Germline assignment: CDR1 MDHEN and CDR2 SYDVKM. The CDR3 is 14 residues long. V lost 2 bases, J lost 6 bases, and 14 bases lay in between. CDR3 loop: CASSLVAVGCEQYF. In nucleotides, the CDR3 is TGTGCCAGCAGTTTAGTGGCAGTCGGGTGCGAGCAGTACTTC.

In DNA, the CDR3 is TGTGCCAGCTCACCAGGGACAGATTACTATGGCTACACCTTC. Amino acids: CASSPGTDYYGYTF. V usage is TRBV18 and J usage is TRBJ1-2, with 7 nucleotides matching TRBD1. The V segment lost 2 bases and the J segment 3 bases; nucleotides outside the gene matches: 3. The CDR3 runs 14 residues. Per germline, CDR1 KGHSH and CDR2 LQKENI.

This clone was detected a few times. V is TRBV6-1 and J is TRBJ2-7, with a possible D match to TRBD1 (6 bases). The germline gives CDR1 MNHNS, CDR2 SASEGT. This CDR3 is 17 amino acids long. The V end lost 3 bases, the J end lost 1 base, and 19 bases lay between the germline ends. The CDR3 DNA follows: TGTGCCAGCAGTGAGACTTCAACAGGGTGGCTGTCCTACGAGCAGTACTTC. This gives the protein CASSETSTGWLSYEQYF.

The rearrangement uses TRBV3-1 (or the pseudogene TRBV3-2) and TRBJ1-3, with D possibly matching TRBD1 (6 bases). This CDR3 has 15 residues. V shed 1 base and J shed 4 bases, with 11 bases lying between them. The germline V gene has CDR1 LGHDT and CDR2 YNNKEL (reference sequence). CDR3: CASSQGAGVGNTIYF. The CDR3 coding sequence is TGTGCCAGCAGCCAAGGAGCAGGGGTCGGAAACACCATATATTTT.

The rearrangement links TRBV3-1 (or the pseudogene TRBV3-2) to TRBJ2-4, with 8 bases lining up with TRBD1. The CDR3 is 15 residues long. The junction had 10 bases not matched to a gene; V was cut back by 4 bases and J by 8 bases. Germline CDR1 is LGHDT and CDR2 is YNNKEL (reference sequence). This CDR3 is CASSPLQGALDIQYF. The CDR3 DNA follows: TGTGCCAGCAGCCCCTTGCAGGGGGCATTGGACATTCAGTACTTC.

The rearrangement joins TRBV19 to TRBJ1-3, with a possible D match to TRBD1 (5 bases). Trimming shortened V by 6 bases and J by 4 bases, and 13 bases separated the two germline ends. Germline CDR1 LNHDA, CDR2 SQIVND (reference sequence). The CDR3 sequence is 14 residues long. This CDR3 reads CASSMGTSGNTIYF. CDR3 nucleotides: TGTGCCAGTAGCATGGGGACTTCGGGAAACACCATATATTTT.

The chain recombines TRBV21-1 with TRBJ1-4; TRBD1 is the table's D call and was not checked against the DNA. TRBV21-1 is a pseudogene segment. This CDR3 region has 16 residues. In DNA, the CDR3 is TGTGCCAGCAGCCCCACCGCCGGGACAGCTAATGAAAAACTGTTTTTT. Translated: CASSPTAGTANEKLFF.

The chain recombines TRBV11-2 with TRBJ2-7; 9 nucleotides line up with TRBD1. V lost 3 bases and J lost 2; bases outside the gene matches: 2. The CDR3 consists of 14 residues. Germline lookup yields CDR1 SGHAT and CDR2 FQNNGV. This CDR3 reads CASSFGTGTYEQYF. The CDR3 coding sequence is TGTGCCAGCAGCTTCGGGACAGGGACCTACGAGCAGTACTTC.

This chain links TRBV9 with TRBJ2-5, with 8 bases that match TRBD2. The CDR3 is made up of 15 amino acids. The J segment lost 3 bases and the V segment lost 3 bases, leaving 7 bases of the junction unmatched. Germline assignment: CDR1 SGDLS and CDR2 YYNGEE. The CDR3 protein is CASSAASGREETQYF. In DNA, the CDR3 is TGTGCCAGCAGCGCCGCTAGCGGGCGGGAAGAGACCCAGTACTTC.

This chain joins TRBV19 and TRBJ1-1; 7 bases fit TRBD1. V lost 6 bases to trimming and J lost 0 bases; unmatched junction nucleotides: 1. The CDR3 is made up of 13 amino acids. From germline, CDR1 is LNHDA and CDR2 SQIVND (reference sequence). This CDR3 reads CASSTGVNTEAFF. The CDR3 nucleotides are TGTGCCAGTAGCACAGGGGTGAACACTGAAGCTTTCTTT.

The genes are TRBV5-1 and TRBJ2-7; D is possibly TRBD1 (7 bases). This CDR3 spans 14 amino acids. Between the trimmed V and J ends, which lost 2 bases and 5 bases, there was a span of 14 bases. Germline V gene data show CDR1 as SGHRS and CDR2 as YFSETQ. The CDR3, as DNA: TGCGCCAGCAGCTTCGCAGGGGGGTCAGACGAGCAGTACTTC. Translated, it gives CASSFAGGSDEQYF.

J is TRBJ2-1 and V is TRBV6-9, with D perhaps matching TRBD2 (5 bases). The V end was cut by 2 bases, the J end by 0 bases, with 14 bases between. Germline CDR1 MNHGY, CDR2 SVAAGI. This CDR3 comprises 17 residues. CDR3 in DNA: TGTGCCAGCAGTTATCCGGCTAGCTGGAGCTCCTACAATGAGCAGTTCTTC. It yields the protein CASSYPASWSSYNEQFF.

This chain connects TRBV25-1 to TRBJ1-2; the D is unclear. CDR1 MGHDK and CDR2 SYGVNS come from the germline V gene. Trimming pared 0 bases from V and 4 bases from J, leaving 15 bases between. The CDR3 is made up of 16 amino acids. The CDR3 loop is CASSEYGGGGSYGYTF. The CDR3 nucleotides are TGTGCCAGCAGTGAATATGGTGGAGGAGGAAGCTATGGCTACACCTTC.

CDR3 DNA sequence: TGTGCCAGCAGCTTAACGGGACAGGGTTGGTACGAGCAGTACTTC. Amino acid sequence: CASSLTGQGWYEQYF. The chain carries TRBV7-3 and TRBJ2-7, with 9 bases aligning to TRBD1. Germline V gene lookup returns CDR1 SGHTA and CDR2 FQGTGA. Trimming removed 0 bases from V and 4 bases from J; junction bases left unmatched: 4. This CDR3 has 15 amino acids.

The chain couples TRBV30 to TRBJ2-7; 7 bases agree with TRBD1. This CDR3 contains 13 residues. CDR1 GTSNPN and CDR2 SVGIG come from the germline V gene (reference sequence). The trim removed 3 bases at V and 3 bases at J, leaving 5 bases unmatched. CDR3: CAWRTRGIYEQYF. Here the CDR3 DNA reads TGTGCCTGGAGGACCAGGGGGATCTACGAGCAGTACTTC.

The chain is built from TRBV10-3 and TRBJ1-1; TRBD1 agrees at 7 bases. The J segment lost 4 bases and the V segment lost 6 bases, leaving 8 bases of the junction unmatched. The CDR3 totals 14 residues. Germline values: CDR1 ENHRY, CDR2 SYGVKD. CDR3 sequence: CAIRVAGGSTEAFF. The CDR3, as DNA: TGTGCCATCAGAGTAGCAGGGGGGAGCACTGAAGCTTTCTTT.

The V call is TRBV11-2, the J call TRBJ1-1, with D hard to call. The germline V gene encodes CDR1 SGHAT and CDR2 FQNNGV. V was cut by 5 bases and J by 4 bases, with 8 bases left in between. The CDR3 covers 12 residues. In nucleotides, the CDR3 is TGTGCCAGCAGCCCCGGGTTCACTGAAGCTTTCTTT. Translated, it gives CASSPGFTEAFF.

The genes are TRBV24-1 and TRBJ1-2, with 12 positions matching TRBD1. V dropped 0 bases and J dropped 6; count of bases not matched to a gene: 10. The V gene's germline CDR1 is KGHDR and CDR2 SFDVKD. This CDR3 is 18 amino acids long. The DNA for the CDR3 is TGTGCCACCAGTGATTTGCGAGAGACTGGGACAGGGGGCGATGGCTACACCTTC. Protein product: CATSDLRETGTGGDGYTF.

The chain recombines TRBV24-1 with TRBJ2-1; 7 bases are a match to TRBD1. The CDR3 is 17 amino acids. Germline V gene sequence: CDR1 KGHDR, CDR2 SFDVKD. V lost 3 bases and J lost 8; bases outside the gene matches: 15. CDR3 in amino acids: CATSDPQRQGRSDEQFF. CDR3 nucleotide sequence: TGTGCCACCAGTGATCCACAAAGACAGGGAAGGTCGGATGAGCAGTTCTTC.